One sample yielded the 29 T cell receptor beta chains listed below, sequenced in a study of blood T cells in healthy people across ages (dated by TCRdb to about 2015). Libraries came from 5' RACE. The run used an Illumina HiSeq 2500. A second about 7 to 11 cycle PCR used a sample-barcoded 5' primer and a J-beta primer mix. Using fastp at Q25 and MiXCR, TCRdb reprocessed the public reads and kept productive beta chains. Under each unique CDR3 protein, matching rows form one entry showing the most common genes and DNA. This sample gives roughly 550,000 distinct CDR3 sequences in total; about 24% of them show up just once. The ten largest account for around 10% of the sample. The same specimen was also included in a second study, on T cells of mothers and their children.

The sequencing input was blood. The receptor set was obtained from a boy between 10 and 17 years old in good health.

V is TRBV29-1 and J is TRBJ2-1, with 10 bases aligning to TRBD1. The V gene end was trimmed by 6 bases and the J gene end by 8 bases; junction bases not matched to a gene: 10. The CDR3 loop spans 14 amino acids. From germline, CDR1 is SQVTM and CDR2 ANQGSEA. The CDR3 loop is CSVEGTGVGDEQFF. The CDR3 nucleotides are TGCAGCGTCGAGGGGACAGGGGTGGGAGATGAGCAGTTCTTC.

The V call is TRBV7-9, the J call TRBJ2-7, with a weak D call TRBD1 (5 bases). Trimming took off 1 base at V and 4 bases at J, with 14 bases between the two ends. The CDR3 is 15 amino acids. From germline, CDR1 is SEHNR and CDR2 FQNEAQ (reference sequence). CDR3 sequence: CASSLVPGMGYEQYF. The CDR3 DNA reads TGTGCCAGCAGCTTAGTTCCAGGGATGGGTTACGAGCAGTACTTC.

The chain carries TRBV6-2 or TRBV6-3 and TRBJ1-5; a weak D match, TRBD1 (5 bases). The V gene's germline CDR1 is MNHEY and CDR2 SVGEGT. V was clipped by 2 bases and J by 6 bases, with 11 bases between them. The CDR3 spans 14 residues. The CDR3 loop reads CASSYGGTAQPQHF. In DNA, the CDR3 is TGTGCCAGCAGTTACGGAGGGACCGCTCAGCCCCAGCATTTT.

This clonotype was detected a few times. The gene calls are TRBV5-1 and TRBJ2-1; D is uncertain. V lost 1 base and J lost 8, with 7 bases in between. CDR3 size: 12 residues. CDR1 and CDR2 from the germline V gene are SGHRS and YFSETQ. CDR3 residues: CASSLPQDEQFF. The CDR3 DNA follows: TGCGCCAGCAGCTTGCCGCAGGATGAGCAGTTCTTC.

This clonotype was seen a few times. The junction differs from germline at one of its ends, possibly a read error. The chain couples TRBV7-6 to TRBJ1-5; tentatively, D is TRBD1 (6 bases). CDR3 length: 14 amino acids. CDR1 SGHVS and CDR2 FNYEAQ come from the germline V gene. The CDR3 reads CASSLVGGHQLQHF. In DNA, the CDR3 is TGTGCCAGCAGCTTAGTGGGGGGGCATCAGCTCCAGCATTTT.

The J gene is TRBJ2-5, the V gene TRBV5-1; 9 nucleotides align to TRBD2. V was clipped by 1 base and J by 2 bases; unmatched bases: 3. CDR1 is SGHRS, CDR2 YFSETQ, per germline. The CDR3 runs to 15 residues. CDR3 loop: CASSLQTSGQETQYF. CDR3 DNA: TGCGCCAGCAGCTTGCAGACTAGCGGACAAGAGACCCAGTACTTC.

The V gene is TRBV4-1, the J gene TRBJ2-2, with 7 bases matching TRBD1. Trimming removed 1 base from V and 3 bases from J; junction bases left unmatched: 5. The CDR3 is 16 amino acids. Germline CDR1 is MGHRA and CDR2 is YSYEKL. The CDR3 loop is CASSQGQGVYTGELFF. In DNA form, the CDR3 reads TGCGCCAGCAGCCAAGGACAGGGAGTGTACACCGGGGAGCTGTTTTTT.

This clonotype was counted many times. The genes are TRBV4-1 and TRBJ2-1; 9 nucleotides align to TRBD2. After removal of 0 bases from V and 7 bases from J, the junction contained 7 bases not matched to a gene. CDR3 length: 16 residues. The germline CDR1 and CDR2 sequences are MGHRA and YSYEKL. For the CDR3, the DNA is TGCGCCAGCAGCCAAGAAAGCGCGGGAGGGCAAAATGAGCAGTTCTTC. This sequence encodes CASSQESAGGQNEQFF.

V gene TRBV5-6 combines with J gene TRBJ1-2; D gene uncertain. Trimming stripped 3 bases from V and 1 base from J, with 13 bases between. The CDR3 is 15 residues long. Germline values: CDR1 SGHDT, CDR2 YYEEEE. Here the CDR3 DNA reads TGTGCCAGCAGCTCACCAGGAGAGGGTAACTATGGCTACACCTTC. This translates into CASSSPGEGNYGYTF. The whole variable domain, remainder taken from reference TRBV5-6 and TRBJ1-2, is DAGVTQSPTHLIKTRGQQVTLRCSPKSGHDTVSWYQQALGQGPQFIFQYYEEEERQRGNFPDRFSGHQFPNYSSELNVNALLLGDSALYLCASSSPGEGNYGYTFGSGTRLTVV.

This clonotype has more than one count but fewer than ten. The rearrangement uses TRBV7-9 and TRBJ2-7; TRBD1 might be the D (6 bases). The germline V gene has CDR1 SEHNR and CDR2 FQNEAQ (reference sequence). The CDR3 consists of 15 residues. V lost 1 base to trimming and J lost 4 bases, with 14 bases between them. Here the CDR3 reads CASSLGGTTYYEQYF. DNA for the CDR3: TGTGCCAGCAGCTTAGGGGGGACAACTTATTACGAGCAGTACTTC.

This chain uses TRBV28 with TRBJ2-5, with 11 bases matching TRBD2. The length of the CDR3 is 14 residues. Germline values: CDR1 MDHEN, CDR2 SYDVKM. The V gene end was trimmed by 4 bases and the J gene end by 5 bases; junction bases not matched to a gene: 3. The CDR3 spells CASSWSSGGETQYF. CDR3 sequence (DNA): TGTGCCAGCAGTTGGTCTAGCGGGGGGGAGACCCAGTACTTC.

The chain uses TRBV6-5 and TRBJ2-2; D is unclear. V was shortened by 8 bases and J by 7 bases, with 11 bases between the two germline ends. The CDR3 consists of 12 residues. Germline V gene sequence: CDR1 MNHEY, CDR2 SVGAGI. CDR3 in DNA: TGTGCCAGCCGACGGGTGAACGGGGAGCTGTTTTTT. This encodes CASRRVNGELFF.

This clonotype showed up many times. The V gene is TRBV2, the J gene TRBJ2-7, with a tentative D call TRBD2 (5 bases). CDR3 length: 11 residues. Germline lookup yields CDR1 SNHLY and CDR2 FYNNEI. V shed 8 bases and J shed 6 bases, with 11 bases lying between them. The CDR3 DNA reads as TGTGCCAGCGGGAGCAGTCGCGAGCAGTACTTC. It specifies CASGSSREQYF.

The V gene is TRBV15, the J gene TRBJ2-6, with D possibly called TRBD1 or TRBD2 (5 bases each). With 3 bases removed from V and 4 bases from J, the gap between germline ends came to 13 bases. CDR1 and CDR2 from the germline V gene are LNHNV and YYDKDF (reference sequence). This CDR3 spans 16 amino acids. The CDR3 loop reads CATSSNPGTGANVLTF. CDR3 DNA sequence: TGTGCCACCAGCAGTAATCCAGGGACCGGGGCCAACGTCCTGACTTTC.

The genes are TRBV12-5 and TRBJ2-2; the match to TRBD2 covers 7 bases. The CDR3 contains 18 residues. Germline trimming cut 4 bases from V and 4 bases from J; bases unmatched to any gene: 15. CDR1 is LGHNT, CDR2 FRNRAP, per germline. The CDR3 bases are TGTGCTAGTGGTTCTGATCCCCTGACTAGCTGGGGCACCGGGGAGCTGTTTTTT. It specifies CASGSDPLTSWGTGELFF. The variable domain in full, with the rest retrieved from reference TRBV12-5 and TRBJ2-2, is DARVTQTPRHKVTEMGQEVTMRCQPILGHNTVFWYRQTMMQGLELLAYFRNRAPLDDSGMPKDRFSAEMPDATLATLKIQPSEPRDSAVYFCASGSDPLTSWGTGELFFGEGSRLTVL.

The chain is built from TRBV4-3 and TRBJ1-5; possible D gene TRBD1, 5 bases. CDR3 length equals 15 residues. CDR1 is LGHNA, CDR2 YSLEER, per germline. Trimming removed 3 bases at V and 4 bases at J, with 13 bases between. The CDR3 region has the DNA TGCGCCAGCAGCCATGATATGGGGGGAAATCAGCCCCAGCATTTT. This codes for CASSHDMGGNQPQHF.

Here the CDR3 reads CSVPGHRPYEQYF. CDR3 in DNA: TGCAGCGTCCCAGGACACCGGCCCTACGAGCAGTACTTC. The V call is TRBV29-1, the J call TRBJ2-7, with D perhaps TRBD1 (5 bases). CDR1 and CDR2 from the germline V gene are SQVTM and ANQGSEA. The CDR3 runs to 13 residues. Between the trimmed V and J ends, which lost 6 bases and 2 bases, there was a span of 14 bases.

This clonotype was counted a few times. This chain joins TRBV7-6 and TRBJ2-7; possible D gene TRBD2, 6 bases. Germline CDR1 and CDR2: SGHVS and FNYEAQ. The CDR3 covers 15 residues. V gave up 0 bases and J gave up 4 bases, with 13 bases separating them. The CDR3 nucleotides are TGTGCCAGCAGCTTAGCCGCTAGCGTAATGTACGAGCAGTACTTC. Translated, it gives CASSLAASVMYEQYF.

This rearrangement joins TRBV20-1 to TRBJ1-1, with 7 bases that match TRBD1. J gave up 5 bases and V 3 bases, and 6 bases lay outside the gene matches. CDR3 size: 13 residues. Germline CDR1 is DFQATT and CDR2 is SNEGSKA (reference sequence). CDR3 loop: CSARDRLGTEAFF. CDR3 DNA sequence: TGCAGTGCTAGGGACAGGTTGGGGACTGAAGCTTTCTTT.

This clonotype was recorded a few times. The germline gene is not matched at one end of the junction; a read error may be the cause. The chain combines TRBV30 with TRBJ2-5; D may correspond to TRBD1 or TRBD2 (5 bases each). This CDR3 has 13 residues. From germline, CDR1 is GTSNPN and CDR2 SVGIG (reference sequence). CDR3 nucleotides: TGTACCTGGAGTGTAATTGGGGGAGAGACCCAGTACTTC. The encoded protein is CTWSVIGGETQYF.

V and J are TRBV3-1 and TRBJ2-7, with D perhaps matching TRBD1 or TRBD2 (6 bases each). The CDR3 is 18 residues long. Deletions cut 5 bases from V and 3 bases from J, with 26 bases between. Germline V gene sequence: CDR1 LGHDT, CDR2 YNNKEL (reference sequence). Written as DNA, the CDR3 is TGTGCCAGCAGCTCTGTTACAGGGCGGCGGGGTAACCTCTACGAGCAGTACTTC. Translated, it gives CASSSVTGRRGNLYEQYF.

The V call is TRBV7-9, the J call TRBJ2-2; D gene uncertain. The V gene's germline CDR1 is SEHNR and CDR2 FQNEAQ (reference sequence). The length of the CDR3 is 12 residues. V was trimmed by 5 bases and J by 9 bases, leaving 10 bases between them. DNA of the CDR3: TGTGCCAGCAGCGTAGAAGAGAGGGAGCTGTTTTTT. Its translation is CASSVEERELFF. The complete variable domain, with remaining parts taken from reference TRBV7-9 and TRBJ2-2, reads DTGVSQNPRHKITKRGQNVTFRCDPISEHNRLYWYRQTLGQGPEFLTYFQNEAQLEKSRLLSDRFSAERPKGSFSTLEIQRTEQGDSAMYLCASSVEERELFFGEGSRLTVL.

The V gene is TRBV29-1, the J gene TRBJ1-2, with D maybe TRBD1 (6 bases). Looked up from germline, CDR1 is SQVTM and CDR2 is ANQGSEA. The V end lost 7 bases, the J end lost 0 bases, and 9 bases lay between the germline ends. The CDR3 has 12 residues. CDR3 nucleotide sequence: TGCAGCGGGAGGGGGGCTAACTATGGCTACACCTTC. This gives the protein CSGRGANYGYTF.

This clonotype came up a few times. J is TRBJ1-3 and V is TRBV20-1; D gene unclear. Germline loops: CDR1 DFQATT, CDR2 SNEGSKA (reference sequence). The CDR3 has 13 residues. Trimming shortened V by 0 bases and J by 0 bases, and 3 bases separated the two germline ends. The CDR3 DNA follows: TGCAGTGCTAGAGATGGCTCTGGAAACACCATATATTTT. Translating it yields CSARDGSGNTIYF.

This rearrangement joins TRBV28 to TRBJ1-2; a weak D match, TRBD1 (5 bases). Germline V gene data show CDR1 as MDHEN and CDR2 as SYDVKM. Deletions cut 0 bases from V and 3 bases from J, with 8 bases between. This CDR3 region has 14 residues. CDR3 coding DNA: TGTGCCAGCAGTTTATGGGGGCCCGACTATGGCTACACCTTC. Protein sequence: CASSLWGPDYGYTF.

V gene TRBV15 combines with J gene TRBJ1-4, with D perhaps matching TRBD1 (6 bases). The V gene lost 3 bases and the J gene lost 2 bases, with 16 bases spanning the gap. Germline CDR1 reads LNHNV; CDR2 reads YYDKDF (reference sequence). The CDR3 has 17 amino acids. The CDR3 region has the DNA TGTGCCACCAGCAGGCCGGGGGGCTCACGGACTAATGAAAAACTGTTTTTT. Amino acid sequence: CATSRPGGSRTNEKLFF.

This clonotype was observed once. The chain links TRBV7-9 to TRBJ1-4; D not certain. CDR1 SEHNR and CDR2 FQNEAQ come from the germline V gene (reference sequence). There are 14 residues in the CDR3. Trimming removed 3 bases at V and 6 bases at J, with 11 bases between. The CDR3 nucleotides read TGTGCCAGCAGCTTGCCGGGTTGGGATGAAAAACTGTTTTTT. Protein: CASSLPGWDEKLFF.

This chain links TRBV7-2 with TRBJ2-3; TRBD2 matches at 7 bases. Germline V lookup: CDR1 SGHTA, CDR2 FQGNSA. The CDR3 sequence is 16 residues long. Trimming took 1 base from V and 0 from J; bases not matched to a gene: 4. The CDR3: CASSLVWGGSTDTQYF. The CDR3 DNA reads as TGTGCCAGCAGCTTAGTGTGGGGGGGAAGCACAGATACGCAGTATTTT.

J is TRBJ1-2 and V is TRBV5-5; TRBD1 aligns across 10 bases. The CDR3 is 15 residues long. The germline V gene encodes CDR1 SGHKS and CDR2 YYEKEE (reference sequence). J lost 6 bases, V lost 4 bases, and 9 bases had no gene match. The CDR3 sequence is CASSTSDRGVNGYTF. The CDR3 bases are TGTGCCAGCAGCACCTCGGACAGGGGGGTAAATGGCTACACCTTC.